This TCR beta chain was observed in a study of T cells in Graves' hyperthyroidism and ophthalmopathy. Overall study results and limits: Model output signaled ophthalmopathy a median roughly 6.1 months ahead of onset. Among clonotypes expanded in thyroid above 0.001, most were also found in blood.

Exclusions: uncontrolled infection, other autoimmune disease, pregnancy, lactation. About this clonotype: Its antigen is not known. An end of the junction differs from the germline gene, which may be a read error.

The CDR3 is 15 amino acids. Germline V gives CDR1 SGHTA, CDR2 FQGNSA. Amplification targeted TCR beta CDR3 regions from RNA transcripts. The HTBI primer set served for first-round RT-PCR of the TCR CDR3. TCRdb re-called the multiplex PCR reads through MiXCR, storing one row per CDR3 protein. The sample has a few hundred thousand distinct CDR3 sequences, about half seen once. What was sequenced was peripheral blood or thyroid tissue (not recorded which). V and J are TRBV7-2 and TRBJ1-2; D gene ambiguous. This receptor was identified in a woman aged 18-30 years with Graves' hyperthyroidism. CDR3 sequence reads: CARSQDGSVNHGYTF. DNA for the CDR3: TGCGCCAGAAGCCAAGATGGGTCCGTTAACCATGGCTACACCTTC.